Each of the 16 T cell receptor beta chains below was sequenced from the same sample in a study of OX40 agonist ivuxolimab in advanced cancers. The method behind the library was the immunoSEQ multiplex PCR assay. TCRdb holds this immuneACCESS table with in-frame rearrangements only. Some clones are missing; in checked studies, unresolved V genes explain under half, and the rest has no known cause. This sample comprises approximately 47,000 clones, about 87% of them detected only once. Of the sample, under 13% falls within the top ten clones. Source: CD4+ or CD8+ T cells sorted from blood, taken in a trial of the OX40 agonist ivuxolimab. These receptors were obtained from an adult with an advanced solid tumor such as melanoma, head and neck, liver or kidney cancer.

The V gene is TRBV9, the J gene TRBJ1-3, with a weak D call TRBD1 (6 bases). This CDR3 is built from 15 residues. In germline, CDR1 is SGDLS, CDR2 YYNGEE. Trimming removed 3 bases at V and 2 bases at J, with 12 bases between. This CDR3 is CASSASGAPGNTIYF. The CDR3 nucleotides are TGTGCCAGCAGCGCCTCAGGGGCTCCTGGAAACACCATATATTTT.

The chain uses TRBV9 and TRBJ1-2; 7 bases map to TRBD1. This CDR3 spans 13 amino acids. Germline V CDR1 and CDR2: SGDLS, YYNGEE. V shed 3 bases and J 12 bases; nucleotides not matched to a gene: 11. The DNA for the CDR3 is TGTGCCAGCAGCGGGGACAGCGTTATCAGGAACACCTTC. As protein: CASSGDSVIRNTF. Filled out from reference TRBV9 and TRBJ1-2, the complete variable domain reads DSGVTQTPKHLITATGQRVTLRCSPRSGDLSVYWYQQSLDQGLQFLIQYYNGEERAKGNILERFSAQQFPDLHSELNLSSLELGDSALYFCASSGDSVIRNTFGSGTRLTVV.

The rearrangement uses TRBV2 and TRBJ1-1, with 7 positions matching TRBD1. V lost 1 base, J lost 10 bases, and 9 bases stayed unmatched. The germline V gene encodes CDR1 SNHLY and CDR2 FYNNEI. This CDR3 spans 14 amino acids. CDR3 DNA: TGTGCCAGCAGTGAAGGGGTAAAAGAGGGGGCAGCTTTCTTT. It specifies CASSEGVKEGAAFF.

The chain links TRBV19 to TRBJ1-5; 7 bases match TRBD1. Germline V lookup: CDR1 LNHDA, CDR2 SQIVND (reference sequence). The CDR3 covers 18 residues. With V trimmed by 1 base and J by 5 bases, 14 bases remained unmatched. The CDR3 DNA sequence: TGTGCCAGTAGTATAGTCGGGGGACAGCGCGCCTCCTATCAGCCCCAGCATTTT. Translated, it gives CASSIVGGQRASYQPQHF.

The chain recombines TRBV13 with TRBJ1-2; weak D call: TRBD1 (5 bases). V lost 5 bases and J 8 bases, leaving 21 bases between the germline ends. This CDR3 comprises 15 residues. Germline V lookup: CDR1 PRHDT, CDR2 FYEKMQ (reference sequence). The CDR3 nucleotides read TGTGCCAGCAGCATGAGACATCAGGGACTAGACGGCTACACCTTC. This encodes CASSMRHQGLDGYTF.

This clone was detected only once. This rearrangement joins TRBV4-3 to TRBJ1-1; D perhaps matches TRBD1 (5 bases). The CDR3 is 12 residues long. Looked up from germline, CDR1 is LGHNA and CDR2 is YSLEER. The germline V and J ends were trimmed by 3 bases and 7 bases, with 9 bases remaining between them. CDR3 coding DNA: TGCGCCAGCAGCCAGGGGGACCGTGAAGCTTTCTTT. Translation gives CASSQGDREAFF.

The chain employs TRBV27 and TRBJ2-5; 8 nucleotides align to TRBD2. The DNA end is more similar to TRBJ2-7, so the J call may be wrong. Germline CDR1 reads MNHEY; CDR2 reads SMNVEV (reference sequence). The CDR3 has 15 amino acids. The chain's CDR3 is CASSYLLAEPYEQYF. In nucleotides, the CDR3 is TGTGCCAGCAGTTACCTACTAGCGGAACCCTACGAGCAGTACTTC.

V gene TRBV29-1 combines with J gene TRBJ2-5; 10 bases are a match to TRBD1. Germline-derived CDR1 and CDR2 are SQVTM and ANQGSEA. With 8 bases clipped from V and 13 bases from J, the junction kept 16 bases outside the gene matches. This CDR3 comprises 13 residues. The CDR3 sequence is CSIAKDRGSSAYF. The CDR3 DNA is TGCAGCATCGCCAAGGACAGGGGGAGTTCGGCGTACTTC.

This clone was detected a few times. The rearrangement joins TRBV14 to TRBJ2-2; 10 bases are a match to TRBD1. Germline V gene data show CDR1 as SGHDN and CDR2 as FVKESK. There are 16 residues in the CDR3. The junction had 8 bases not matched to a gene; V was cut back by 2 bases and J by 8 bases. CDR3 in DNA: TGTGCCAGCAGCCAAAGACAGACAGGGGGCCAAGGGGAGCTGTTTTTT. It yields the protein CASSQRQTGGQGELFF. Full variable domain (missing parts from reference TRBV14 and TRBJ2-2): EAGVTQFPSHSVIEKGQTVTLRCDPISGHDNLYWYRRVMGKEIKFLLHFVKESKQDESGMPNNRFLAERTGGTYSTLKVQPAELEDSGVYFCASSQRQTGGQGELFFGEGSRLTVL.

The chain recombines TRBV27 with TRBJ1-5; unclear D gene. From germline, CDR1 is MNHEY and CDR2 SMNVEV (reference sequence). The CDR3 sequence is 12 residues long. V was pared by 7 bases and J by 2 bases, with 6 bases between. Here the CDR3 DNA reads TGTGCCAGCACCCAAGGCAATCAGCCCCAGCATTTT. Its translation is CASTQGNQPQHF.

The chain carries TRBV9 and TRBJ1-5; D possibly corresponds to TRBD1 (6 bases). Germline V gene data show CDR1 as SGDLS and CDR2 as YYNGEE. V was cut by 3 bases and J by 7 bases, with 14 bases left in between. The CDR3 totals 14 residues. The CDR3: CASSARGGEQPQHF. DNA for the CDR3: TGTGCCAGCAGCGCCCGGGGGGGCGAGCAGCCCCAGCATTTT.

This chain connects TRBV5-8 to TRBJ2-3; 7 bases are shared with TRBD1. V shed 0 bases, J shed 0 bases, and the junction held 4 bases outside the gene matches. The germline gives CDR1 SGHTS, CDR2 YDEGEE. The CDR3 spans 16 residues. CDR3 loop: CASSLGRGPSTDTQYF. The CDR3 DNA reads TGTGCCAGCAGCTTGGGAAGGGGGCCCAGCACAGATACGCAGTATTTT.

The rearrangement joins TRBV7-6 to TRBJ2-7, with 9 bases matching TRBD1. With 4 bases clipped from V and 5 bases from J, the junction kept 3 bases outside the gene matches. Germline CDR1 is SGHVS and CDR2 is FNYEAQ. The CDR3 sequence is 13 residues long. The CDR3 nucleotides read TGTGCCAGCAGCTCGGACAGGGGACACGAGCAGTACTTC. Translated, it gives CASSSDRGHEQYF.

The chain has TRBV30 and TRBJ2-3, with D perhaps matching TRBD1 (7 bases). Germline V lookup: CDR1 GTSNPN, CDR2 SVGIG (reference sequence). The V end lost 0 bases, the J end lost 6 bases, and 16 bases lay between the germline ends. This CDR3 region has 15 residues. CDR3 sequence: CAWSVPETGRDTQYF. The CDR3 nucleotides read TGTGCCTGGAGTGTACCAGAGACAGGGAGGGATACGCAGTATTTT. The full variable domain, with the rest looked up from reference TRBV30 and TRBJ2-3, is SQTIHQWPATLVQPVGSPLSLECTVEGTSNPNLYWYRQAAGRGLQLLFYSVGIGQISSEVPQNLSASRPQDRQFILSSKKLLLSDSGFYLCAWSVPETGRDTQYFGPGTRLTVL.

The V and J genes are TRBV19 and TRBJ2-1, with 10 bases that match TRBD2. V was clipped by 7 bases and J by 8 bases; unmatched bases: 11. Germline V gene lookup returns CDR1 LNHDA and CDR2 SQIVND (reference sequence). The CDR3 covers 15 residues. The CDR3 sequence: CASKAGLALRDEQFF. DNA for the CDR3: TGTGCCAGTAAAGCGGGACTAGCGTTACGGGATGAGCAGTTCTTC. Looking up the rest from reference TRBV19 and TRBJ2-1 gives the full variable domain: DGGITQSPKYLFRKEGQNVTLSCEQNLNHDAMYWYRQDPGQGLRLIYYSQIVNDFQKGDIAEGYSVSREKKESFPLTVTSAQKNPTAFYLCASKAGLALRDEQFFGPGTRLTVL.

This CDR3 is CASSLNADSYGYTF. As DNA, the CDR3 is TGTGCCAGCAGTTTAAATGCAGACAGCTATGGCTACACCTTC. The V call is TRBV27, the J call TRBJ1-2; D might be TRBD1 (5 bases). Germline CDR1 MNHEY, CDR2 SMNVEV (reference sequence). The V end lost 2 bases, the J end lost 4 bases, and 11 bases lay between the germline ends. The CDR3 consists of 14 residues.